A single TCR beta chain is shown here with its context. Antigen unknown. One base away lies a much larger clone, so this may be a sequencing read error. These data come from a study of molecular identifiers for immune sequencing clone quantification. Study-wide context: Within a replicate experiment, RNA obtained from either about 20,000 or 100,000 naive CD8 cells was divided into five aliquots, and four of those aliquots were then sequenced.

The germline V gene has CDR1 GTSNPN and CDR2 SVGIG (reference sequence). This CDR3 is 13 amino acids long. V was cut by 5 bases and J by 0 bases, with 10 bases left in between. Previously described methods and listed TCR primers were employed for the bulk TCR libraries. TCRdb itself ran the PCR reads through MiXCR, one entry per CDR3 protein. The top ten hold roughly 0.83% of the sample, which has about 640,000 distinct CDR3 sequences, about 20% seen once. Study-wide points: Clones exceeding 20 RNA copies carried over 97% of effector molecules but under 1% of naive-cell molecules.

V usage is TRBV30 and J usage is TRBJ1-1; D unresolved. The source material was naive CD8+ T cells from blood, with Jurkat cell RNA spiked in. The subset is: FACS-sorted CD8+CD4-CCR7+CD45RA+ naive T cells. The receptor was derived from a human donor in good health. Some libraries in this study had Jurkat cell RNA spiked in. CDR3 loop: CAWGRVVNTEAFF. The CDR3 nucleotides are TGTGCCTGGGGTAGAGTAGTGAACACTGAAGCTTTCTTT.